This entry lists 25 T cell receptor beta chains sequenced from one sample in a study of blood T cell repertoires in COVID-19. TCRdb's copy holds only in-frame clones and misses some; the assay was immunoSEQ multiplex PCR. The sample lists roughly 310,000 clones; about nine tenths were seen once. The sequenced material came from PBMCs or T cells enriched from blood (not recorded which). The source of these receptors is a woman in her thirties or forties who had recovered from COVID-19.

The chain links TRBV11-3 to TRBJ2-7, with 14 bases fitting TRBD2. Germline V gives CDR1 SGHNT, CDR2 YENEEA. Losses at the gene ends were 2 bases for V and 6 bases for J; bases not matched to a gene: 6. The CDR3 consists of 16 residues. DNA of the CDR3: TGTGCCAGCAGCTTAATCGTGACTAGCGGGAGGGGCGAGCAGTACTTC. Translated: CASSLIVTSGRGEQYF. Drawing the rest from reference TRBV11-3 and TRBJ2-7, the complete variable domain is EAGVVQSPRYKIIEKKQPVAFWCNPISGHNTLYWYLQNLGQGPELLIRYENEEAVDDSQLPKDRFSAERLKGVDSTLKIQPAELGDSAVYLCASSLIVTSGRGEQYFGPGTRLTVT.

The chain combines TRBV5-1 with TRBJ2-7; 8 positions match TRBD1. This CDR3 spans 15 amino acids. V shed 1 base, J shed 2 bases, and the junction held 5 bases outside the gene matches. CDR1 is SGHRS, CDR2 YFSETQ, per germline. CDR3 sequence reads: CASSLWPGGAYEQYF. The CDR3 nucleotides are TGCGCCAGCAGCTTGTGGCCAGGGGGCGCCTACGAGCAGTACTTC.

Points on this clone: The same CDR3 can be traced to other DNA sequences in this sample. This sequence joins TRBV24-1 and TRBJ2-2; D may be TRBD2 (6 bases). The CDR3 sequence is 16 residues long. Germline V lookup: CDR1 KGHDR, CDR2 SFDVKD. Trimming cost V 0 bases and J 1 base, with 8 bases left between them. DNA for the CDR3: TGTGCCACCAGTGATTTGGGCGGGAAGAACACCGGGGAGCTGTTTTTT. It specifies CATSDLGGKNTGELFF.

The chain uses TRBV27 and TRBJ2-3, with a tentative D call TRBD2 (5 bases). The CDR3 is 13 amino acids. Trimming stripped 6 bases from V and 2 bases from J, with 9 bases between. CDR1 is MNHEY and CDR2 is SMNVEV in the germline V gene (reference sequence). This CDR3 is CASRRVPTDTQYF. The CDR3 bases are TGTGCCAGCAGGCGGGTGCCCACAGATACGCAGTATTTT.

J is TRBJ1-1 and V is TRBV7-8, with D maybe TRBD1 (6 bases). The CDR3 loop spans 15 amino acids. V lost 5 bases, J lost 2 bases, and 15 bases lay in between. CDR1 is SGHVS, CDR2 FQNEAQ, per germline. CDR3 coding DNA: TGTGCCAGCAGCCCATTGGGGGGGGCCAACACTGAAGCTTTCTTT. It specifies CASSPLGGANTEAFF.

This clone was counted once. V is TRBV28 and J is TRBJ1-1; 7 bases match TRBD1. V trimming: 2 bases; J trimming: 5 bases; junction bases outside the gene matches: 5. The CDR3 length is 14 residues. The germline CDR1 and CDR2 sequences are MDHEN and SYDVKM. CDR3 bases: TGTGCCAGCAGTTTACTAGGGGGCAGGACTGAAGCTTTCTTT. It is translated as CASSLLGGRTEAFF.

The rearrangement joins TRBV30 to TRBJ2-1; TRBD2 aligns across 7 bases. Per the germline V gene, CDR1 is GTSNPN and CDR2 is SVGIG (reference sequence). This CDR3 has 14 residues. V dropped 0 bases and J dropped 10; count of bases not matched to a gene: 9. CDR3 bases: TGTGCCTGGAGTGTAGACAGTAAGCGGGGCGAGCAGTTCTTC. Protein sequence: CAWSVDSKRGEQFF.

The chain joins TRBV6-2 or TRBV6-3 to TRBJ1-5; tentative D call: TRBD1 (5 bases). Trimming took 0 bases from V and 6 from J, leaving 12 bases between them. The CDR3 has 15 residues. The germline gives CDR1 MNHEY, CDR2 SVGEGT. DNA for the CDR3: TGTGCCAGCAGTTACTCGGGGGGTGGAGGTCAGCCCCAGCATTTT. Its translation is CASSYSGGGGQPQHF.

The chain has TRBV27 and TRBJ1-1, with unresolved D. Germline CDR1 reads MNHEY; CDR2 reads SMNVEV (reference sequence). The CDR3 has 12 residues. The germline V and J ends were trimmed by 7 bases and 6 bases, with 12 bases remaining between them. Written as DNA, the CDR3 is TGTGCCAGCAACCCTGTGGCATCTGAAGCTTTCTTT. The encoded protein is CASNPVASEAFF.

The CDR3 is CASDGGYHEPQHF. The CDR3 DNA reads as TGTGCCAGTGACGGGGGGTATCATGAGCCCCAGCATTTT. The chain employs TRBV19 and TRBJ1-5; TRBD1 might be the D (5 bases). Germline assignment: CDR1 LNHDA and CDR2 SQIVND (reference sequence). The CDR3 contains 13 residues. With 8 bases removed from V and 8 bases from J, the gap between germline ends came to 16 bases.

As to this clone: A junction end diverges from the germline sequence, so it may reflect a read error. J is TRBJ2-1 and V is TRBV5-1; 9 nucleotides agree with TRBD1. Germline values: CDR1 SGHRS, CDR2 YFSETQ. The CDR3 contains 12 residues. The CDR3 spells CASSLEGDREIF. As DNA, the CDR3 is TGCGCCAGCAGCTTGGAAGGGGACAGGGAGATCTTC.

This clone was detected a few times. CDR3 coding DNA: TGTGCCACCAGTGATCACAGGGGAAGCAATCAGCCCCAGCATTTT. Its protein product is CATSDHRGSNQPQHF. The J gene is TRBJ1-5, the V gene TRBV24-1; TRBD1 matches 7 bases. Trimming removed 3 bases from V and 1 base from J; junction bases left unmatched: 2. The V gene's germline CDR1 is KGHDR and CDR2 SFDVKD. The CDR3 loop spans 15 amino acids.

The chain has TRBV19 and TRBJ1-4; D is perhaps TRBD1 (6 bases). CDR1 LNHDA and CDR2 SQIVND come from the germline V gene (reference sequence). The CDR3 is made up of 15 amino acids. Between the trimmed V and J ends, which lost 4 bases and 5 bases, there was a span of 14 bases. CDR3: CASSSQTGQNEKLFF. The DNA of the CDR3 is TGTGCCAGTAGTAGTCAAACAGGACAGAATGAAAAACTGTTTTTT.

V usage is TRBV4-2 and J usage is TRBJ2-1; TRBD2 agrees at 8 bases. The V segment lost 4 bases and the J segment 3 bases; nucleotides outside the gene matches: 5. Per the germline V gene, CDR1 is LGHNA and CDR2 is YNFKEQ. This CDR3 has 15 residues. CDR3 loop: CASSPPRGDYNEQFF. CDR3 in DNA: TGTGCCAGCAGCCCCCCGCGGGGGGACTACAATGAGCAGTTCTTC.

V is TRBV28 and J is TRBJ2-4, with TRBD1 matching over 7 bases. The CDR3 loop spans 15 amino acids. The germline CDR1 and CDR2 sequences are MDHEN and SYDVKM. With V trimmed by 8 bases and J by 1 base, 8 bases remained unmatched. The CDR3 protein is CASRPQDRAKNIQYF. CDR3 sequence (DNA): TGTGCCAGCCGACCCCAGGACAGGGCCAAAAACATTCAGTACTTC.

The rearrangement joins TRBV5-4 to TRBJ2-7; 7 bases align to TRBD1. CDR3 length: 13 amino acids. J lost 3 bases, V lost 4 bases, and 4 bases had no gene match. Germline assignment: CDR1 SGHNT and CDR2 YYREEE (reference sequence). Written as DNA, the CDR3 is TGTGCCAGCAGCGTGACAGGGCGCTACGAGCAGTACTTC. Protein product: CASSVTGRYEQYF.

CDR3 region: CASSPERGAFGNTEAFF. The CDR3 DNA reads TGTGCCAGCAGCCCCGAAAGGGGCGCTTTCGGGAACACTGAAGCTTTCTTT. The chain combines TRBV11-2 with TRBJ1-1; perhaps TRBD1 as D (5 bases). The germline CDR1 and CDR2 sequences are SGHAT and FQNNGV. Deletions cut 5 bases from V and 1 base from J, with 20 bases between. The CDR3 runs 17 residues.

The CDR3, as DNA: TGTGCCAGCAGTACAGGGTTTGGAAACACCATATATTTT. This sequence encodes CASSTGFGNTIYF. This chain connects TRBV3-1 (or the pseudogene TRBV3-2) to TRBJ1-3; D may be TRBD1 (6 bases). CDR3 length: 13 residues. Trimming removed 6 bases at V and 3 bases at J, with 9 bases between. Germline loops: CDR1 LGHDT, CDR2 YNNKEL (reference sequence).

J is TRBJ1-5 and V is TRBV7-2; D perhaps matches TRBD1 (6 bases). V was trimmed by 3 bases and J by 2 bases, leaving 14 bases between them. Per germline, CDR1 SGHTA and CDR2 FQGNSA. The CDR3 consists of 16 residues. DNA for the CDR3: TGTGCCAGCAGCTTGCTTGGACAGTTTCGCAATCAGCCCCAGCATTTT. It encodes CASSLLGQFRNQPQHF.

The V gene is TRBV6-2 or TRBV6-3, the J gene TRBJ1-2, with 8 bases matching TRBD1. Germline trimming cut 5 bases from V and 5 bases from J; bases unmatched to any gene: 10. Germline CDR1 reads MNHEY; CDR2 reads SVGEGT. This CDR3 contains 15 residues. CDR3 residues: CASSRSNRDRYGYTF. As DNA, the CDR3 is TGTGCCAGCAGTCGAAGCAACCGGGACAGGTATGGCTACACCTTC.

Only one count was recorded for this clone. This chain joins TRBV5-1 and TRBJ2-1; D might be TRBD2 (5 bases). The CDR3 extends over 17 amino acids. Germline-derived CDR1 and CDR2 are SGHRS and YFSETQ. Trimming left V 4 bases short and J 0 bases short, with 17 bases between. CDR3 bases: TGCGCCAGCAGCCCCATATCTAGCCTGAGCTCCTACAATGAGCAGTTCTTC. Amino acids: CASSPISSLSSYNEQFF.

This clone was seen a single time. V is TRBV27 and J is TRBJ1-2, with D perhaps matching TRBD1 (5 bases). Germline V gene lookup returns CDR1 MNHEY and CDR2 SMNVEV (reference sequence). V was cut by 4 bases and J by 4 bases, with 13 bases left in between. The CDR3 is 14 amino acids. For the CDR3, the DNA is TGTGCCAGCAGTTACGGGGGACGGGGCTATGGCTACACCTTC. Amino acids: CASSYGGRGYGYTF.

This clone is a singleton in its sample. The rearrangement uses TRBV7-9 and TRBJ2-1, with 7 bases fitting TRBD2. This CDR3 is built from 14 residues. The trim removed 5 bases at V and 4 bases at J, leaving 5 bases unmatched. Per the germline V gene, CDR1 is SEHNR and CDR2 is FQNEAQ (reference sequence). The chain's CDR3 is CASSGPGLYNEQFF. The CDR3 DNA reads TGTGCCAGCAGCGGACCGGGACTATACAATGAGCAGTTCTTC. Combining the CDR3 with reference TRBV7-9 and TRBJ2-1 gives the whole variable domain DTGVSQNPRHKITKRGQNVTFRCDPISEHNRLYWYRQTLGQGPEFLTYFQNEAQLEKSRLLSDRFSAERPKGSFSTLEIQRTEQGDSAMYLCASSGPGLYNEQFFGPGTRLTVL.

The rearrangement links TRBV12-5 to TRBJ1-6; D ambiguous. Germline values: CDR1 LGHNT, CDR2 FRNRAP. Trimming cost V 5 bases and J 9 bases, with 5 bases left between them. The CDR3 covers 11 residues. CDR3: CASGPGSPLHF. The CDR3 DNA sequence: TGTGCTAGTGGTCCAGGTTCACCCCTCCACTTT.

In its sample, this clone was seen many times. This sequence joins TRBV7-2 and TRBJ2-6, with TRBD2 identical over 9 bases. V dropped 2 bases and J dropped 0; count of bases not matched to a gene: 2. Germline CDR1 is SGHTA and CDR2 is FQGNSA. The length of the CDR3 is 17 residues. The CDR3 spells CASSLTSGSSGANVLTF. The CDR3, as DNA: TGTGCCAGCAGCTTAACTAGCGGGTCCTCTGGGGCCAACGTCCTGACTTTC.